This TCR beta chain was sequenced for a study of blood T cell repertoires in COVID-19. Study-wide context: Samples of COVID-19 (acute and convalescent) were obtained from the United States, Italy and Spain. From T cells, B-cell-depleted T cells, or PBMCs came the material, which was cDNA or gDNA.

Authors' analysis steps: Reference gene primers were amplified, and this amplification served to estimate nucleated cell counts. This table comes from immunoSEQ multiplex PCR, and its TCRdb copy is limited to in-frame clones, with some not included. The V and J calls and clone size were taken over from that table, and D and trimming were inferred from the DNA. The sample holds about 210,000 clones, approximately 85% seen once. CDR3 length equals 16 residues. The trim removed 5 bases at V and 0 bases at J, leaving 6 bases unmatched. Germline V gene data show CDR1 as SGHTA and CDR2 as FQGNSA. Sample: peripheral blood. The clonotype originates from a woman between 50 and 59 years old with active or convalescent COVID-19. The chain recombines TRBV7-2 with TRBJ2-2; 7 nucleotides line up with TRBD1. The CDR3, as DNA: TGTGCCAGCAGCCCCAGGGGGTGGTCGAACACCGGGGAGCTGTTTTTT. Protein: CASSPRGWSNTGELFF.